This T cell receptor beta chain was recovered during a study of Ad26.COV2.S vaccination and SARS-CoV-2 variants (dated by TCRdb to the early 2020s). About the full investigation: Donors in the vaccine arm were drawn from COV1001, a multicentre, randomized, double-blind, placebo-controlled phase I-IIa trial testing Ad26.COV2.S in healthy adults. Investigators remained blinded to trial group allocation during experiments and outcome assessment. Participants in the trial were split at random into five groups of five each, receiving low-dose or high-dose Ad26.COV2.S once or twice, or else placebo on both occasions. TCRbeta repertoire sequencing served as the tool for gauging how specific and how broad the SARS-CoV-2-reactive T cell receptors were following Ad26.COV2.S vaccination. Ad26.COV2.S was administered intramuscularly at 5 x 10^10 or 1 x 10^11 viral particles, either as a single shot or as two shots given 56 days apart. A total of around 32 samples were included in the TCR-sequenced set, comprising around 19 Ad26.COV2.S vaccine recipients, 5 placebo recipients and 8 SARS-CoV-2 convalescent individuals.

Reading the label with the study, this specimen's treatment or condition is: over 15 received Ad26.COV2.S at low or high dose, single or two shots; roughly 5 received placebo; per-sample allocation not given. Repertoires of vaccine and placebo recipients were sequenced from samples collected on day 63 after the first injection. Between 29 July and 7 August 2020, Cohort 1b enrolled about two dozen adults aged 18-55 years at one site in Boston, USA. As a vaccine, Ad26.COV2.S was a replication-incompetent adenovirus type 26 vector that expressed a prefusion-stabilized SARS-CoV-2 spike protein derived from the original Wuhan strain. This clone was observed a few times. The antigen it binds to is not known. No base quality values were provided; no much bigger clone lies one nucleotide off. Reading the germline V gene gives CDR1 MGHRA and CDR2 YSYEKL. V is cut by 1 base and J by 0 bases, and the space between the germline ends is 19 bases. The CDR3 sequence holds 19 residues, the cysteine and phenylalanine included. Just CDR3 DNA is preserved here, 57 bases in frame from base 1.

The immunoSEQ Assay was the method used to sequence TCRbeta CDR3 regions. After extraction, genomic DNA underwent amplification by bias-controlled multiplex PCR, followed by high-throughput sequencing. On the authors' methods: To quantify the absolute abundance of every unique TCRbeta CDR3 region, sequences were collapsed and filtered. T cell fraction was estimated by normalizing TCRbeta template counts to usable DNA, with usable DNA measured through amplification of reference genes found in all nucleated cells. Repertoire TCRs were annotated as SARS-CoV-2-specific when V gene, CDR3 amino acid sequence and J gene were exactly matched to a known reactive TCR set. MIRA supplied the reference SARS-CoV-2 TCR set, which was filtered for enrichment in COVID-19-positive ImmuneCODE repertoires so that public or cross-reactive TCRs were removed. Using the MIRA antigens, annotated TCRs were further analysed by specific ORF or by position within an ORF. Breadth was defined as annotated unique rearrangements over total unique productive rearrangements; depth was the summed frequency of those rearrangements. Two-sided Wilcoxon rank-sum tests were applied when comparing TCR breadth between groups. The clones in this table, taken by TCRdb from immuneACCESS, are in-frame only. Not every clone is retained; where verified, under half of the shortfall comes from an unresolved V gene, and the cause of the rest is unknown. The D gene and trimming were derived from the DNA, and the V and J assignments and clone size from that table. A total of approximately 340,000 clones appear in this sample, around 83% of them only once. The top ten clonotypes cover around 3.3% of the sample.

Study-level results and caveats: According to the authors, total T cell responses may have been underestimated by the TCR breadth and depth analyses. The study lacked the statistical power to compare responses across vaccine doses or regimens. After vaccination, spike-specific CD8+ and CD4+ T cell responses were reported to show substantial breadth. Vaccine and placebo recipients had similar non-spike TCR breadth, a finding consistent with the vaccine containing only spike. Compared with placebo recipients, Ad26.COV2.S recipients showed higher spike-specific TCR breadth (P = 0.0014).

The TCR sequence derives from a person between 18 and 65 years old who received the Ad26.COV2.S COVID-19 vaccine or a placebo. The chain is encoded by TRBV4-1 joined to TRBJ1-5, with no confidently assigned D gene. The input for sequencing was peripheral blood, taken in a trial of Ad26.COV2.S vaccine versus placebo. The DNA is TGCGCCAGCAGCCAAGCGTTGGGCAGGCCACCTTATAGCAATCAGCCCCAGCATTTT. The translation is CASSQALGRPPYSNQPQHF.